This TCR beta chain was obtained from a study of blood T cell repertoires in COVID-19. The assay was immunoSEQ multiplex PCR, and TCRdb's table has in-frame clones only and misses some. The sample has about 270,000 clones; about 90% are singletons. The germline V gene encodes CDR1 MDHEN and CDR2 SYDVKM. Trimming removed 1 base from V and 8 bases from J, with 2 bases in between. CDR3 length: 11 amino acids. This TCR was recovered from a woman aged 55-69 years who had recovered from COVID-19. V and J are TRBV28 and TRBJ2-2, with D uncertain. The sequenced sample consisted of PBMCs or T cells enriched from blood (not recorded which). In DNA form, the CDR3 reads TGTGCCAGCAGTTTATCTGGGGAGCTGTTTTTT. Protein sequence: CASSLSGELFF.